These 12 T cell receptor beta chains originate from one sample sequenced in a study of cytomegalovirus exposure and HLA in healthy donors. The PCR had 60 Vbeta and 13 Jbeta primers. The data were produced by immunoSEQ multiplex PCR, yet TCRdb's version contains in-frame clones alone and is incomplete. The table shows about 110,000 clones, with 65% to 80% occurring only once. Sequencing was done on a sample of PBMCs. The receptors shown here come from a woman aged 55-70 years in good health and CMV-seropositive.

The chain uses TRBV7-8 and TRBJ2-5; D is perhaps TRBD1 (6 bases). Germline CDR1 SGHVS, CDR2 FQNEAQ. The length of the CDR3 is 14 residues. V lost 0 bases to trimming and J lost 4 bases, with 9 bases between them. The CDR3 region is CASSLATGSETQYF. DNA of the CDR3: TGTGCCAGCAGCTTAGCTACAGGGTCAGAGACCCAGTACTTC.

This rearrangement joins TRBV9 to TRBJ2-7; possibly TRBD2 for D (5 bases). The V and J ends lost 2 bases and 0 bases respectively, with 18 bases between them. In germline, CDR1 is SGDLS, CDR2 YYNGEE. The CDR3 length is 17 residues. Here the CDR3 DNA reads TGTGCCAGCAGCGTCCGTCCGGACTCCACCAGCTCCTACGAGCAGTACTTC. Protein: CASSVRPDSTSSYEQYF.

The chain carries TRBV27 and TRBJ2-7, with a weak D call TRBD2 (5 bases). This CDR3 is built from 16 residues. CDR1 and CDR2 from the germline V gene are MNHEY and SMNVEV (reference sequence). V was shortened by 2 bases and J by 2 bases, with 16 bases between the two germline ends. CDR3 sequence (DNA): TGTGCCAGCAGTTTAAGCGACGGGGAAAAGACCTACGAGCAGTACTTC. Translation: CASSLSDGEKTYEQYF.

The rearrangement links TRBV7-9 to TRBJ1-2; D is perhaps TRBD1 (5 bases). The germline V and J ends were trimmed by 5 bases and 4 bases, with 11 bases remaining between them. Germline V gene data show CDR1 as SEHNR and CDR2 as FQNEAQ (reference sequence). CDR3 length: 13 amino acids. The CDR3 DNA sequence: TGTGCCAGCAGCCCAGGGTGGAGCTATGGCTACACCTTC. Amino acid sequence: CASSPGWSYGYTF.

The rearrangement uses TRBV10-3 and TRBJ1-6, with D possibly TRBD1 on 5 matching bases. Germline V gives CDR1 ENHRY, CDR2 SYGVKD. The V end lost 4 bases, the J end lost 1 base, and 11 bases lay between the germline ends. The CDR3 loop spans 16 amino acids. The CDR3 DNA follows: TGTGCCATCAGTGGGGGCAGGGCGTCCTATAATTCACCCCTCCACTTT. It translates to CAISGGRASYNSPLHF.

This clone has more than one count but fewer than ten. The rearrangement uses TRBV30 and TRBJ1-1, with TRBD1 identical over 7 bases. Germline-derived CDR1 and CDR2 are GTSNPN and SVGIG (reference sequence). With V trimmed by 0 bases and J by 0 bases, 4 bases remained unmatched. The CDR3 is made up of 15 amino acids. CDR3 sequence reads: CAWSVPGTVNTEAFF. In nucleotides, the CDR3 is TGTGCCTGGAGTGTACCCGGGACAGTGAACACTGAAGCTTTCTTT.

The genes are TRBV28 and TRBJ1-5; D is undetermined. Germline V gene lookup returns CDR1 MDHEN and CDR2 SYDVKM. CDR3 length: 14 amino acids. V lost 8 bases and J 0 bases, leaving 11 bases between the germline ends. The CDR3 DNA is TGTGCCAGCCGTGAGGATTATAGCAATCAGCCCCAGCATTTT. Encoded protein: CASREDYSNQPQHF.

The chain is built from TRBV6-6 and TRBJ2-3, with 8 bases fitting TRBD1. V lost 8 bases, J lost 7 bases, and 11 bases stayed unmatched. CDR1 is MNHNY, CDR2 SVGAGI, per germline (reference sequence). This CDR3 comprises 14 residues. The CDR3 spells CASGDARGPNTQYF. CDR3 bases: TGTGCCAGCGGCGACGCCAGGGGGCCGAATACGCAGTATTTT.

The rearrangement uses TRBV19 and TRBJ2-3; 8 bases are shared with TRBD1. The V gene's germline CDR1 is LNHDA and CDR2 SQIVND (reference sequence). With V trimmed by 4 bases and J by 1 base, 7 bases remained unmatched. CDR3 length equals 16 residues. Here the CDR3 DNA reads TGTGCCAGTAGTACGGGACAGGTCATGCGCACAGATACGCAGTATTTT. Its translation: CASSTGQVMRTDTQYF.

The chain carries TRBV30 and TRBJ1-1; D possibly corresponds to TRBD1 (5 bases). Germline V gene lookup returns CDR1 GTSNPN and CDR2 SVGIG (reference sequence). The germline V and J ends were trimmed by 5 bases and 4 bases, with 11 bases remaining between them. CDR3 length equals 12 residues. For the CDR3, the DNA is TGTGCCTGGGGGGCAGGTTTCACTGAAGCTTTCTTT. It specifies CAWGAGFTEAFF.

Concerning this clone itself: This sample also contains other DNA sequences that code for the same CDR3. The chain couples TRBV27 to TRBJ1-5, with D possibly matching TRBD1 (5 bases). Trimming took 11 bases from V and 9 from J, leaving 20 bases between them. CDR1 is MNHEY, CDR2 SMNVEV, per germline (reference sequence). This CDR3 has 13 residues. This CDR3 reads CAAGAGSGGPQHF. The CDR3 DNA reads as TGTGCCGCCGGGGCCGGGTCCGGGGGGCCCCAGCATTTT.

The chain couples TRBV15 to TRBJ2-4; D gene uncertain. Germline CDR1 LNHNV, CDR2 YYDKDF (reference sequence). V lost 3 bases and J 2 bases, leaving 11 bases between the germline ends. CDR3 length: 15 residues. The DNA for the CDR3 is TGTGCCACCAGCAGGGCCCCGAATCCCAAAAACATTCAGTACTTC. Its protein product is CATSRAPNPKNIQYF.